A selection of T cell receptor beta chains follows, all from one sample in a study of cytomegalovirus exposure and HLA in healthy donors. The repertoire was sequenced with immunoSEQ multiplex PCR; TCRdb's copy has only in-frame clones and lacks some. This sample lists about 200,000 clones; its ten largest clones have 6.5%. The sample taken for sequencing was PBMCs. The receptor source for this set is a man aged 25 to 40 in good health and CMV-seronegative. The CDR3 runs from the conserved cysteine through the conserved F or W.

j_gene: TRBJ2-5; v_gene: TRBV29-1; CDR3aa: CSVRRDNWETQYF
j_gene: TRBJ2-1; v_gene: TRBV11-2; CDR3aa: CASSSPAAYNEQFF
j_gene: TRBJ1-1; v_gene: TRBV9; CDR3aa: CASSADSPDRGTFF
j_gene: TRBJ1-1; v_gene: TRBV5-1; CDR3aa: CASSLGPGSGITEAFF
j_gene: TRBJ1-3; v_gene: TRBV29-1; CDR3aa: CSDQDSPSGNTIYF
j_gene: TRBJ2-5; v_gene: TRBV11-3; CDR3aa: CASSPTGVIGVETQYF
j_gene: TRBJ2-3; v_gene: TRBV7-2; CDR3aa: CASSARQGDTQYF
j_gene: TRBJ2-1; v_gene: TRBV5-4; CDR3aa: CASRLAGGFNEQFF
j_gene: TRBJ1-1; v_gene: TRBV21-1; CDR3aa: CASSKDRGGTEAFF
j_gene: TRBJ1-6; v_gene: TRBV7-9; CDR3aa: CASSKGDRWALHF
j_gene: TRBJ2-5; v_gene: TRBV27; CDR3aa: CASSLAGTGGWETQYF
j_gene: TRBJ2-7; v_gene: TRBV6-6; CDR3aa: CAAGTGYEQYF
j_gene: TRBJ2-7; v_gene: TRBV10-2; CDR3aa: CASSFKRGGPYEQYF
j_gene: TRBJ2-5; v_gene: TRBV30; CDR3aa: CAWRSRARGAQYF
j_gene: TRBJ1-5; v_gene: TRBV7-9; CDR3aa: CASTPLGDFNQPQHF
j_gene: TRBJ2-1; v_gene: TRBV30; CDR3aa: CAWRQPGLAGQEQFF
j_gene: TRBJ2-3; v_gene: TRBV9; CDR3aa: CASSGLAGGLSSTDTQYF
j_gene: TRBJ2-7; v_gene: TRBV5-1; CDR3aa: CASSLELSAYEQYF
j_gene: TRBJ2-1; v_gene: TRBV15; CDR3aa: CATSPIPLAGASSEQFF
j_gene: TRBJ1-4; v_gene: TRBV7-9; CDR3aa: CASSLESGNGEKLFF
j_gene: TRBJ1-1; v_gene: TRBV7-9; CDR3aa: CASSSTGGGGTEAFF
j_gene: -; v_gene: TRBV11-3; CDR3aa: CASSTDRGDAYEQYF
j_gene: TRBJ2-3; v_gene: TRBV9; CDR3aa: CASSLGLAGPTDTQYF
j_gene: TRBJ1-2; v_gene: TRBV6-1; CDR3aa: CASSGSTGGNNYGYTF
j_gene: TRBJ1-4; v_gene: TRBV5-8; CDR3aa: CASSTGQANEKLFF
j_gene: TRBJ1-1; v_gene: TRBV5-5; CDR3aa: CASSLILGGTEAFF